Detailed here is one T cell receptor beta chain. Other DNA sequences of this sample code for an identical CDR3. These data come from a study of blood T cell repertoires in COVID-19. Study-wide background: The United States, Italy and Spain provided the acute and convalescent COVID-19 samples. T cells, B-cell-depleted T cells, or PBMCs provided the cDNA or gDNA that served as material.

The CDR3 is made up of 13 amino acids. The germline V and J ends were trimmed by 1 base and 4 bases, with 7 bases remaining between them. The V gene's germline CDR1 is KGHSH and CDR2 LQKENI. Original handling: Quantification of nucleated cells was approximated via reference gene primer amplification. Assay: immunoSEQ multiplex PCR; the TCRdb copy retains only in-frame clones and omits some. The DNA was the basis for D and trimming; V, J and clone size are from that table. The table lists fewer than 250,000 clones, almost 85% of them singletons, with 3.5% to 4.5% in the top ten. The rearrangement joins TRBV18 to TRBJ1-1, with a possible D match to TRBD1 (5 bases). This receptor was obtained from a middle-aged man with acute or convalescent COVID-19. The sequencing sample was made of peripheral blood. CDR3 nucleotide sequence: TGTGCCAGCTCACCACAGGGGCGCACTGAAGCTTTCTTT. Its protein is CASSPQGRTEAFF. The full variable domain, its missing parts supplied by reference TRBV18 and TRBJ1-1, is NAGVMQNPRHLVRRRGQEARLRCSPMKGHSHVYWYRQLPEEGLKFMVYLQKENIIDESGMPKERFSAEFPKEGPSILRIQQVVRGDSAAYFCASSPQGRTEAFFGQGTRLTVV.